This T cell receptor (beta chain) was retrieved from a study of regulatory T cells in long-lasting Graves disease. This clonotype has just a few counts. Time point described: persistent/refractory GD, antithyroid drugs over 5 years with positive TRAb. Scientists built the TCR library using RNA that was extracted from PBMCs. Germline V gene lookup returns CDR1 MGHDK and CDR2 SYGVNS. The CDR3 has 15 amino acids. The ends lost 3 bases at V and 5 bases at J; junction bases unmatched: 4. Libraries of TCR beta came from iRepertoire HTBI primers plus Arm-PCR of CDR3 regions. MiXCR was run by TCRdb on the multiplex PCR reads, yielding one entry per CDR3 protein. The sample comprises approximately 290,000 distinct CDR3 sequences, around 23% of which are singletons, and around 50% rests with the top ten.

The chain combines TRBV25-1 with TRBJ2-2, with 9 bases fitting TRBD1. The source material was peripheral blood mononuclear cells (PBMCs), sampled when the disease was refractory, from a patient treated with antithyroid drugs. The TCR comes from a female donor with Graves disease. The CDR3 DNA reads TGTGCCAGCAGTGATCCTGGACAGGGGACCGGGGAGCTGTTTTTT. The encoded protein is CASSDPGQGTGELFF. Together with reference TRBV25-1 and TRBJ2-2, the CDR3 gives the full variable domain: EADIYQTPRYLVIGTGKKITLECSQTMGHDKMYWYQQDPGMELHLIHYSYGVNSTEKGDLSSESTVSRIRTEHFPLTLESARPSHTSQYLCASSDPGQGTGELFFGEGSRLTVL.